This passage covers 27 T cell receptor beta chains from one sample sequenced in a study of T cell changes during pregnancy in multiple sclerosis. Assay used: immunoSEQ multiplex PCR; TCRdb lists only in-frame clones, some missing. The sample includes tens of thousands of clones, roughly 92% seen only once; the top ten take approximately 1.2%. The sample consisted of peripheral blood. The origin of the receptors is a female donor with multiple sclerosis, enrolled in a pregnancy study.

V usage is TRBV30 and J usage is TRBJ1-1; D uncertain. The CDR3 covers 12 residues. Germline V CDR1 and CDR2: GTSNPN, SVGIG (reference sequence). V was clipped by 3 bases and J by 5 bases, with 10 bases between them. This chain's CDR3 is CAWSEGRTEAFF. The CDR3 nucleotides are TGTGCCTGGAGCGAGGGAAGGACTGAAGCTTTCTTT.

This clone was recorded once. V usage is TRBV5-1 and J usage is TRBJ1-1; D is perhaps TRBD1 (6 bases). V shed 4 bases and J shed 5 bases, with 18 bases lying between them. Germline-derived CDR1 and CDR2 are SGHRS and YFSETQ. This CDR3 is built from 15 residues. The CDR3 DNA sequence: TGCGCCAGCAGCCCCCGGACAGCCCAAGGGACTGAAGCTTTCTTT. This sequence encodes CASSPRTAQGTEAFF.

The CDR3 here is CASAPGTGYYNEQFF. CDR3 bases: TGTGCCAGCGCTCCCGGGACAGGGTATTACAATGAGCAGTTCTTC. The rearrangement joins TRBV25-1 to TRBJ2-1; 9 bases fit TRBD1. The length of the CDR3 is 15 residues. Looked up from germline, CDR1 is MGHDK and CDR2 is SYGVNS. Trimming at V came to 8 bases and at J to 4 bases, leaving 9 bases not matched to a gene.

The rearrangement uses TRBV6-5 and TRBJ1-1; D perhaps matches TRBD1 (6 bases). Trimming removed 1 base at V and 3 bases at J, with 6 bases between. The CDR3 is 13 amino acids. Germline CDR1 reads MNHEY; CDR2 reads SVGAGI. CDR3: CASSYYRDTEAFF. The CDR3 DNA sequence: TGTGCCAGCAGTTACTACAGGGACACTGAAGCTTTCTTT.

As DNA, the CDR3 is TGTGCCAGCAGTTCAGGGAGAAACTACACTGAAGCTTTCTTT. This sequence encodes CASSSGRNYTEAFF. The chain recombines TRBV28 with TRBJ1-1; a possible D gene is TRBD1 (5 bases). The germline V and J ends were trimmed by 4 bases and 3 bases, with 12 bases remaining between them. The CDR3 is 14 residues long. The germline V gene encodes CDR1 MDHEN and CDR2 SYDVKM.

The chain uses TRBV10-3 and TRBJ1-5; D gene uncertain. CDR1 and CDR2 (germline): ENHRY, SYGVKD. The CDR3 has 16 amino acids. V lost 2 bases and J lost 3, with 14 bases in between. CDR3 sequence: CAISETSSGINQPQHF. For the CDR3, the DNA is TGTGCCATCAGTGAGACTTCCTCGGGAATCAATCAGCCCCAGCATTTT.

This clone came up once. The CDR3 bases are TGCGCCAGCAGCTCTCCGGTCAGGGGGAGGAACACTGAAGCTTTCTTT. Protein product: CASSSPVRGRNTEAFF. The genes are TRBV5-1 and TRBJ1-1; 7 bases line up with TRBD1. The CDR3 runs 16 residues. J lost 1 base, V lost 3 bases, and 9 bases had no gene match. From germline, CDR1 is SGHRS and CDR2 YFSETQ.

The chain couples TRBV9 to TRBJ2-1, with TRBD2 identical over 14 bases. This CDR3 has 16 residues. The germline CDR1 and CDR2 sequences are SGDLS and YYNGEE. V gave up 2 bases and J gave up 9 bases; unmatched junction bases: 7. This CDR3 is CASSVGLAGGQSEQFF. CDR3 in DNA: TGTGCCAGCAGCGTTGGACTAGCGGGAGGTCAGAGTGAGCAGTTCTTC.

The genes are TRBV5-4 and TRBJ1-1; TRBD1 agrees at 7 bases. The trim removed 2 bases at V and 5 bases at J, leaving 3 bases unmatched. Per germline, CDR1 SGHNT and CDR2 YYREEE (reference sequence). CDR3 length: 13 residues. CDR3 amino acids: CASSLQGSTEAFF. CDR3 in DNA: TGTGCCAGCAGCTTACAGGGGAGTACTGAAGCTTTCTTT.

V usage is TRBV6-5 and J usage is TRBJ2-3; possible D gene TRBD1, 5 bases. CDR3 length: 16 residues. The V and J ends lost 2 bases and 6 bases respectively, with 18 bases between them. CDR1 and CDR2 (germline): MNHEY, SVGAGI. The CDR3 nucleotides are TGTGCCAGCAGTTACAATGGGGCCCAAGGTTCCGATACGCAGTATTTT. Amino acids: CASSYNGAQGSDTQYF.

The chain joins TRBV30 to TRBJ2-2, with D perhaps TRBD2 (5 bases). Trimming cost V 3 bases and J 9 bases, with 11 bases left between them. CDR1 and CDR2 (germline): GTSNPN, SVGIG (reference sequence). The CDR3 extends over 12 amino acids. The CDR3 sequence: CAWREARRELFF. The CDR3 coding sequence is TGTGCCTGGAGGGAGGCCCGACGGGAGCTGTTTTTT.

This clone was counted only a few times. The V gene is TRBV5-6, the J gene TRBJ2-1; no definite D call. CDR1 SGHDT and CDR2 YYEEEE come from the germline V gene. CDR3 length: 11 residues. The V end was cut by 4 bases, the J end by 7 bases, with 6 bases between. The CDR3 sequence: CASSQANEQFF. Here the CDR3 DNA reads TGTGCCAGCAGCCAAGCTAATGAGCAGTTCTTC.

This clone was counted between two and nine times. V and J are TRBV29-1 and TRBJ2-1, with no clear D. In germline, CDR1 is SQVTM, CDR2 ANQGSEA. The germline V and J ends were trimmed by 0 bases and 8 bases, with 8 bases remaining between them. The CDR3 is 12 amino acids. CDR3 nucleotides: TGCAGCGTTGAAGAGGGATGGGATGAGCAGTTCTTC. Protein sequence: CSVEEGWDEQFF.

The V call is TRBV7-3, the J call TRBJ2-1; 12 positions agree with TRBD2. V gave up 5 bases and J gave up 10 bases; unmatched junction bases: 6. CDR1 is SGHTA, CDR2 FQGTGA, per germline. The CDR3 spans 14 residues. The CDR3 nucleotides read TGTGCCAGCAGCCCCCCTAGCGGGAGGGGGGAGCAGTTCTTC. Amino acids: CASSPPSGRGEQFF.

The chain carries TRBV4-1 and TRBJ1-2; 12 bases map to TRBD1. With V trimmed by 0 bases and J by 8 bases, 7 bases remained unmatched. Germline V lookup: CDR1 MGHRA, CDR2 YSYEKL. The CDR3 sequence is 16 residues long. In DNA form, the CDR3 reads TGCGCCAGCAGCCAAGATCAATGGGACAGGGGGCGCGGCTACACCTTC. Translation: CASSQDQWDRGRGYTF.

V usage is TRBV12-5 and J usage is TRBJ2-1; a weak D match, TRBD1 (6 bases). The CDR3 has 15 residues. Trimming left V 2 bases short and J 3 bases short, with 11 bases between. Per the germline V gene, CDR1 is LGHNT and CDR2 is FRNRAP. The CDR3 loop is CASGLWDTYYNEQFF. In nucleotides, the CDR3 is TGTGCTAGTGGTTTGTGGGACACCTACTACAATGAGCAGTTCTTC.

The rearrangement joins TRBV5-1 to TRBJ2-3; possible D gene TRBD1, 6 bases. The CDR3 has 16 residues. V dropped 0 bases and J dropped 1 base, with 12 bases sitting between them. Germline CDR1 and CDR2: SGHRS and YFSETQ. CDR3 sequence reads: CASSLAVQGGTDTQYF. CDR3 DNA: TGCGCCAGCAGCTTGGCAGTACAGGGTGGCACAGATACGCAGTATTTT.

V and J are TRBV10-2 and TRBJ2-1; perhaps TRBD2 as D (6 bases). Germline CDR1 and CDR2: WSHSY and SAAADI. This CDR3 has 14 amino acids. The V end was cut by 0 bases, the J end by 6 bases, with 9 bases between. CDR3 protein: CASSESRLVNEQFF. The CDR3 DNA is TGCGCCAGCAGTGAGTCAAGACTAGTCAATGAGCAGTTCTTC.

This clone was picked up one time. The CDR3 region is CATHRSAYGYTF. As DNA, the CDR3 is TGTGCCACCCACCGGTCCGCCTATGGCTACACCTTC. The chain is built from TRBV19 and TRBJ1-2; no firm D call. There are 12 residues in the CDR3. Trimming shortened V by 10 bases and J by 4 bases, and 13 bases separated the two germline ends. Germline V gene sequence: CDR1 LNHDA, CDR2 SQIVND (reference sequence).

CDR3 loop: CASSLGFSGFYEQYF. DNA for the CDR3: TGTGCCAGCAGCTTAGGTTTTAGTGGTTTCTACGAGCAGTACTTC. V and J are TRBV11-2 and TRBJ2-7; D unresolved. Germline V gene lookup returns CDR1 SGHAT and CDR2 FQNNGV. Trimming left V 1 base short and J 3 bases short, with 13 bases between. The CDR3 has 15 residues.

The chain links TRBV5-1 to TRBJ2-2, with a weak D call TRBD2 (5 bases). Germline CDR1 is SGHRS and CDR2 is YFSETQ. V lost 5 bases and J lost 0, with 14 bases in between. The CDR3 loop spans 16 amino acids. The CDR3 here is CASSAGAAPNTGELFF. The CDR3 DNA reads TGCGCCAGCAGTGCGGGCGCGGCCCCGAACACCGGGGAGCTGTTTTTT.

This rearrangement joins TRBV5-1 to TRBJ1-3; possibly TRBD1 for D (6 bases). The V gene lost 4 bases and the J gene lost 0 bases, with 17 bases spanning the gap. CDR1 and CDR2 (germline): SGHRS, YFSETQ. The CDR3 runs 17 residues. CDR3 in DNA: TGCGCCAGCAGCGTGAACGCCAGGGGAATCTCTGGAAACACCATATATTTT. Translation gives CASSVNARGISGNTIYF.

The chain carries TRBV5-1 and TRBJ2-3, with D perhaps TRBD1 or TRBD2 (5 bases each). Germline loops: CDR1 SGHRS, CDR2 YFSETQ. Trimming cost V 1 base and J 0 bases, with 9 bases left between them. The CDR3 runs 15 residues. CDR3 sequence (DNA): TGCGCCAGCAGCTTGTGGGGGTCTAGCACAGATACGCAGTATTTT. Its protein is CASSLWGSSTDTQYF.

The chain joins TRBV6-5 to TRBJ2-7, with TRBD2 matching over 10 bases. The CDR3 has 13 amino acids. Per the germline V gene, CDR1 is MNHEY and CDR2 is SVGAGI. Losses at the gene ends were 6 bases for V and 6 bases for J; bases not matched to a gene: 5. For the CDR3, the DNA is TGTGCCAGCAGCATCCTAGCGGGAGCCGAGCAGTACTTC. Protein product: CASSILAGAEQYF.

J is TRBJ1-2 and V is TRBV5-6; 9 bases fit TRBD1. Germline CDR1 reads SGHDT; CDR2 reads YYEEEE. With 0 bases clipped from V and 7 bases from J, the junction kept 4 bases outside the gene matches. The CDR3 loop spans 14 amino acids. The CDR3 sequence is CASSLVGQGTGYTF. CDR3 in DNA: TGTGCCAGCAGCTTGGTAGGACAGGGGACTGGCTACACCTTC.

The chain is built from TRBV28 and TRBJ2-2; 11 nucleotides align to TRBD1. The CDR3 consists of 15 residues. Trimming took 8 bases from V and 5 from J; bases not matched to a gene: 7. CDR1 and CDR2 (germline): MDHEN, SYDVKM. The CDR3: CASLSGQGATGELFF. CDR3 sequence (DNA): TGTGCCAGCCTCAGCGGACAGGGGGCTACCGGGGAGCTGTTTTTT.

This rearrangement joins TRBV18 to TRBJ1-3; no firm D call. Per germline, CDR1 KGHSH and CDR2 LQKENI. Trimming removed 1 base at V and 2 bases at J, with 9 bases between. This CDR3 comprises 15 residues. The chain's CDR3 is CASSPQSGTGNTIYF. CDR3 nucleotide sequence: TGTGCCAGCTCACCACAGTCCGGTACTGGAAACACCATATATTTT.